These 8 T cell receptor beta chains were all obtained from the same sample, sequenced in a study of cytomegalovirus exposure and HLA in healthy donors (dated by TCRdb to 2016 to 2017). Receptors were amplified or captured by the immunoSEQ multiplex PCR assay. Entries here come from immuneACCESS through TCRdb and include only in-frame sequences with V and J called. Some clones fail to appear in such tables; in the studies checked, an unresolved V gene covers under half of the shortfall, and the cause of the remainder is unknown. The sample table shows some 200,000 clones, and roughly 80% are seen once. About 2.8% of the sample comes from the top ten. The sequenced material came from PBMCs. All receptors come from a woman younger than 35 in good health and CMV-seropositive.

The rearrangement links TRBV9 to TRBJ2-1, with no clear D. Between the trimmed V and J ends, which lost 3 bases and 8 bases, there was a span of 15 bases. From germline, CDR1 is SGDLS and CDR2 YYNGEE. The CDR3 contains 14 residues. CDR3 nucleotide sequence: TGTGCCAGCAGCGCGTCGACTGCTACGGATGAGCAGTTCTTC. This encodes CASSASTATDEQFF.

Only a few counts were recorded for this clone. J is TRBJ2-1 and V is TRBV15; 8 nucleotides agree with TRBD2. Losses at the gene ends were 1 base for V and 6 bases for J; bases not matched to a gene: 5. The germline V gene encodes CDR1 LNHNV and CDR2 YYDKDF (reference sequence). This CDR3 region has 15 residues. Written as DNA, the CDR3 is TGTGCCACCAGCAGAGGGCGGGGGGCCGGCAATGAGCAGTTCTTC. It codes for CATSRGRGAGNEQFF.

The V gene is TRBV7-3, the J gene TRBJ1-3, with D perhaps matching TRBD1 (6 bases). The ends were cut back, 3 bases at V and 8 bases at J, with 14 bases in the middle. Germline V gives CDR1 SGHTA, CDR2 FQGTGA. The CDR3 covers 14 residues. The CDR3 protein is CASSLLGGLDTIYF. CDR3 nucleotides: TGTGCCAGCAGCTTGCTCGGGGGGCTGGACACCATATATTTT.

The rearrangement joins TRBV18 to TRBJ2-3; TRBD1 aligns across 8 bases. Trimming at V came to 6 bases and at J to 5 bases, leaving 4 bases not matched to a gene. CDR3 length: 13 residues. Germline V lookup: CDR1 KGHSH, CDR2 LQKENI. CDR3 DNA sequence: TGTGCCAGCTCGACAGGGGTAGGAGATACGCAGTATTTT. Amino acids: CASSTGVGDTQYF.

The genes are TRBV5-1 and TRBJ2-7, with TRBD1 matching 9 bases. Germline assignment: CDR1 SGHRS and CDR2 YFSETQ. The CDR3 is 14 amino acids. V shed 4 bases, J shed 4 bases, and the junction held 6 bases outside the gene matches. The CDR3 loop is CASSPPGQGYEQYF. The CDR3 DNA reads as TGCGCCAGCAGCCCACCCGGACAGGGGTACGAGCAGTACTTC.

The rearrangement uses TRBV11-2 and TRBJ1-2, with D possibly TRBD1 on 6 matching bases. Germline V lookup: CDR1 SGHAT, CDR2 FQNNGV. Trimming removed 5 bases at V and 4 bases at J, with 11 bases between. This CDR3 has 13 amino acids. CDR3 DNA sequence: TGTGCCAGCAGCCGGGACACCCTCTATGGCTACACCTTC. The encoded protein is CASSRDTLYGYTF.

This chain joins TRBV25-1 and TRBJ2-7; 9 nucleotides line up with TRBD1. V lost 8 bases and J lost 2; bases outside the gene matches: 10. Germline V gene lookup returns CDR1 MGHDK and CDR2 SYGVNS. The CDR3 spans 15 residues. CDR3 bases: TGTGCCAGCTCTACTGGGACAGGGATAGCCTACGAGCAGTACTTC. Translating gives CASSTGTGIAYEQYF.

The chain recombines TRBV5-6 with TRBJ2-2; the match to TRBD2 covers 8 bases. This CDR3 is built from 15 residues. The ends lost 3 bases at V and 6 bases at J; junction bases unmatched: 7. CDR1 and CDR2 (germline): SGHDT, YYEEEE. CDR3 bases: TGTGCCAGCAGCTCGGGGACTAGGGGTTCCGGGGAGCTGTTTTTT. Its translation: CASSSGTRGSGELFF.